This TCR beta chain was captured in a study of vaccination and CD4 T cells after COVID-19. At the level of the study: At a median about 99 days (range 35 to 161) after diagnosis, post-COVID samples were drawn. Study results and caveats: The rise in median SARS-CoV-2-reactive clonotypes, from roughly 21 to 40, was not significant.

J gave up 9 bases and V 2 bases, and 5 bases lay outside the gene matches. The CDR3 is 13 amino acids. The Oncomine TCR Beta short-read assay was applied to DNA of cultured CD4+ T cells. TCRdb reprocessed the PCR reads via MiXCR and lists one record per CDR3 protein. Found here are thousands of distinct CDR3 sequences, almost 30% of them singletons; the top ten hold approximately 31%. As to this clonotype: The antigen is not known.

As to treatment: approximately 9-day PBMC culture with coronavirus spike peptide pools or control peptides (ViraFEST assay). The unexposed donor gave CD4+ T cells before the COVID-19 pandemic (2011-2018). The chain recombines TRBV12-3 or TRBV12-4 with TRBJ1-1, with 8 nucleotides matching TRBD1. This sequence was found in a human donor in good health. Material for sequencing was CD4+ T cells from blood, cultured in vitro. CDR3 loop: CASSLRGQDKAFF. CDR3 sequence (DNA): TGTGCCAGCAGTTTACGGGGACAGGATAAAGCTTTCTTT.